The count of the clone carrying this TCR beta chain is one. The sample comes from a study of blood T cell repertoires in COVID-19. The CDR3 extends over 14 amino acids. Trimming cost V 0 bases and J 3 bases; bases outside gene matches: 1. Germline values: CDR1 SGHTS, CDR2 YDEGEE. The protocol was immunoSEQ multiplex PCR, while the TCRdb copy is restricted to in-frame clones and leaves out a portion. The sample holds about 72,000 clones, about 90% seen once. The V and J genes are TRBV5-8 and TRBJ2-7; TRBD2 agrees at 9 bases. This TCR was recovered from a human donor in a cohort sampled during active COVID-19. Specimen: peripheral blood. CDR3 in amino acids: CASSLVLAGYEQYF. The CDR3 coding sequence is TGTGCCAGCAGCTTGGTACTAGCGGGCTACGAGCAGTACTTC.